Each of the 5 T cell receptor beta chains below was sequenced from the same sample in a study of cytomegalovirus exposure and HLA in healthy donors. With 60 Vbeta and 13 Jbeta primers, the PCR was carried out. Only in-frame clones appear in the TCRdb table, and some are missing; sequencing was by immunoSEQ multiplex PCR. Here the sample spans over 95,000 clones, 60% to 85% being singletons. The sequencing sample was made of PBMCs. The receptors were gathered from a female donor in good health and CMV-seronegative.

This chain uses TRBV7-9 with TRBJ1-2; D might be TRBD1 (5 bases). The CDR3 is 14 amino acids. V lost 5 bases, J lost 4 bases, and 14 bases lay in between. Germline CDR1 and CDR2: SEHNR and FQNEAQ (reference sequence). The CDR3 region is CASSPVGLGYGYTF. For the CDR3, the DNA is TGTGCCAGCAGCCCCGTGGGGCTCGGCTATGGCTACACCTTC. The full variable domain, rest sourced from reference TRBV7-9 and TRBJ1-2, is DTGVSQNPRHKITKRGQNVTFRCDPISEHNRLYWYRQTLGQGPEFLTYFQNEAQLEKSRLLSDRFSAERPKGSFSTLEIQRTEQGDSAMYLCASSPVGLGYGYTFGSGTRLTVV.

The chain carries TRBV4-2 and TRBJ1-1; 7 bases are shared with TRBD1. There are 16 residues in the CDR3. CDR1 and CDR2 (germline): LGHNA, YNFKEQ. V gave up 2 bases and J gave up 4 bases; unmatched junction bases: 10. CDR3 nucleotides: TGTGCCAGCAGCCAATACCACAGGGGACCCTCCACTGAAGCTTTCTTT. Its translation is CASSQYHRGPSTEAFF.

The chain couples TRBV5-6 to TRBJ2-5; 7 bases are shared with TRBD1. Germline loops: CDR1 SGHDT, CDR2 YYEEEE. The CDR3 has 16 residues. J gave up 4 bases and V 2 bases, and 11 bases lay outside the gene matches. CDR3 bases: TGTGCCAGCAGCTTCTATGACAGGGATGCTGGAGAGACCCAGTACTTC. Encoded protein: CASSFYDRDAGETQYF.

This chain connects TRBV11-2 to TRBJ1-1; D possibly corresponds to TRBD1 (5 bases). The CDR3 length is 14 residues. V lost 2 bases to trimming and J lost 6 bases, with 13 bases between them. Germline V gene lookup returns CDR1 SGHAT and CDR2 FQNNGV. CDR3 DNA: TGTGCCAGCAGCTTACCAGGGAGGTGGGCTGAAGCTTTCTTT. Its protein is CASSLPGRWAEAFF. The variable domain in full, with the rest retrieved from reference TRBV11-2 and TRBJ1-1, is EAGVAQSPRYKIIEKRQSVAFWCNPISGHATLYWYQQILGQGPKLLIQFQNNGVVDDSQLPKDRFSAERLKGVDSTLKIQPAKLEDSAVYLCASSLPGRWAEAFFGQGTRLTVV.

The genes are TRBV27 and TRBJ1-2; D unclear. V lost 5 bases and J 4 bases, leaving 11 bases between the germline ends. The CDR3 covers 13 residues. CDR1 and CDR2 from the germline V gene are MNHEY and SMNVEV (reference sequence). CDR3 sequence reads: CASSIGRLYGYTF. CDR3 sequence (DNA): TGTGCCAGCAGTATCGGCCGACTCTATGGCTACACCTTC.